This TCR beta chain is from a study of blood T cell repertoires in COVID-19. Study at large: The cDNA or gDNA used as material had been derived from T cells, B-cell-depleted T cells, or PBMCs.

In the original workflow: Reference gene primers were amplified, and this amplification served to estimate nucleated cell counts. Clones were read by immunoSEQ multiplex PCR, and TCRdb kept only the in-frame ones, dropping some. For V, J and clone size, that table is used; D and trimming come from the DNA. The data show under 250,000 clones, with around 80% seen just once and over 7% held by the top ten. Input material: peripheral blood. The origin of this receptor is a woman in her sixties or seventies with acute or convalescent COVID-19.

CDR3 in amino acids: CATSEIRGTHEKLFF. The CDR3 DNA reads TGTGCCACCAGTGAGATCAGGGGAACGCACGAAAAACTGTTTTTT. The chain recombines TRBV24-1 with TRBJ1-4; D is perhaps TRBD1 (6 bases). The CDR3 spans 15 residues. Germline V gene lookup returns CDR1 KGHDR and CDR2 SFDVKD. With 4 bases removed from V and 8 bases from J, the gap between germline ends came to 16 bases.